This T cell receptor beta chain is from a study of shared clonotypes between healthy human individuals. Only in-frame clones appear in the TCRdb table, and some are missing; sequencing was by immunoSEQ multiplex PCR. This sample has about 2.4 million clones, with just over 90% found just once. This CDR3 has 13 amino acids. Unmatched junction bases numbered 1, after V lost 5 bases and J lost 0 bases. Germline-derived CDR1 and CDR2 are WNHNN and SYGVQD (reference sequence). This clone was observed a handful of times. The sequence was collected from a man between 18 and 29 years old in good health. Source material: naive CD4+ T cells sorted from blood. Subset described: CD45RA+ positively selected. The chain combines TRBV10-1 with TRBJ2-7, with 7 nucleotides matching TRBD2. For the CDR3, the DNA is TGCGCCAGCAGTCCGGGAGGCTCCTACGAGCAGTACTTC. It is translated as CASSPGGSYEQYF.